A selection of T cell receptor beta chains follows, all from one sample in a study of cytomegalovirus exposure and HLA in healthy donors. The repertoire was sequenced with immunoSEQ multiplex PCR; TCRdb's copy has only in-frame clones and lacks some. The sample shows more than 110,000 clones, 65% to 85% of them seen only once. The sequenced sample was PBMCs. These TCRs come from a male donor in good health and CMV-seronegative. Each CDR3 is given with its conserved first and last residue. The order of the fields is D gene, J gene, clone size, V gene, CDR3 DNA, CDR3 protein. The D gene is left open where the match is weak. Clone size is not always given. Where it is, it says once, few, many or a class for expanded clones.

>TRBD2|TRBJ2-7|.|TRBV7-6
TGTGCCAGCAGCTTGGGAGGGTCTCAAGAGCAGTACTTC
CASSLGGSQEQYF
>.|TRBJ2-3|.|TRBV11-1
TGTGCCAGCAGCTTAGGTCCAGCGAGCACAGATACGCAGTATTTT
CASSLGPASTDTQYF
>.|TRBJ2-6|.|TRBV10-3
TGTGCCATCAGTGAGTTAGGGGTTGGGGCCAACGTCCTGACTTTC
CAISELGVGANVLTF
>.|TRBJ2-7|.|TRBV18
TGTGCCAGCTCACCGACCGGGACTGGCTACGAGCAGTACTTC
CASSPTGTGYEQYF
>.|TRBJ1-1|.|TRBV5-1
TGCGCCAGCAGCCGGGAGGGGTCCACTGAAGCTTTCTTT
CASSREGSTEAFF
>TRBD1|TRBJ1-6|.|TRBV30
TGTGCCTGGAGAGGACAGGGAAGATCACCCCTCCACTTT
CAWRGQGRSPLHF
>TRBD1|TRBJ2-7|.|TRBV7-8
TGTGCCAGCAGCCAGGGACAGAGGACCTACGAGCAGTACTTC
CASSQGQRTYEQYF
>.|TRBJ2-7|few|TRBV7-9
TGTGCCAGCAGCTCCGGGACTCTCTACGAGCAGTACTTC
CASSSGTLYEQYF
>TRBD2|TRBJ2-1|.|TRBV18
TGTGCCAGCTCACCTGGGACTAGCGCCAACAATGAGCAGTTCTTC
CASSPGTSANNEQFF
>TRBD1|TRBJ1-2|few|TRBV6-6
TGTGCCAGCGAAAAGGGGGCGAAGTATGGCTACACCTTC
CASEKGAKYGYTF
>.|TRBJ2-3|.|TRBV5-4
TGTGCCAGCAGCGGGGCAACAGATACGCAGTATTTT
CASSGATDTQYF
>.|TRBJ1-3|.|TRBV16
TGTGCCAGCAGCCAATGGCGGAATTTTGGAAACACCATATATTTT
CASSQWRNFGNTIYF
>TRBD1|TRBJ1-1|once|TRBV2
TGTGCCAGCAGTGAAAGGGGACAGGGGGCCGCTGAAGCTTTCTTT
CASSERGQGAAEAFF
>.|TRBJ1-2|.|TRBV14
TGTGCCAGCAGCCAAGACACAATTTATGGCTACACCTTC
CASSQDTIYGYTF
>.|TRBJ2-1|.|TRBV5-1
TGCGCCAGCAGCTTGGATCAACTGTTGCAGTTCTTC
CASSLDQLLQFF
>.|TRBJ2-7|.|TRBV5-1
TGCGCCAGCAGCATAGACGGGACTTTCGAGCAGTACTTC
CASSIDGTFEQYF
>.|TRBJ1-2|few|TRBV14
TGTGCCAGCAGCCAAGATAGGATCATCGGGGGACGAGGCTATGGCTACACCTTC
CASSQDRIIGGRGYGYTF
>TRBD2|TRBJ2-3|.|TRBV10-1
TGCGCCAGCAGTAGGGGAATAGGGGCGGGAGAGCTGACAGATACGCAGTATTTT
CASSRGIGAGELTDTQYF
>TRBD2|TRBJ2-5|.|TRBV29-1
TGCAGCGTTGAGGGTACCCTAGCGGGGCCCTACCAAGAGACCCAGTACTTC
CSVEGTLAGPYQETQYF
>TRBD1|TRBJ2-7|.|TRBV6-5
TGTGCCAGCAGTTACGATGGACAGGGGCAAGCCTACGAGCAGTACTTC
CASSYDGQGQAYEQYF
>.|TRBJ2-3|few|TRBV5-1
TGCGCCAGCAGCTTGGACCGGGCGGGAGATACGCAGTATTTT
CASSLDRAGDTQYF
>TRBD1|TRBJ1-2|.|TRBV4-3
TGCGCCAGCAGCCTCTCGACAGGGGTCAACTATGGCTACACCTTC
CASSLSTGVNYGYTF
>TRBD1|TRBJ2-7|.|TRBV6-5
TGTGCCAGCAGTTCGGACAGGCCCCTGTACGAGCAGTACTTC
CASSSDRPLYEQYF
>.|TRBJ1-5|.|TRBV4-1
TGCGCCAGCAGCCAAGTTCCCGGCAATCAGCCCCAGCATTTT
CASSQVPGNQPQHF
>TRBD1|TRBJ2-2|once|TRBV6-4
TGTGCCAGCAGTGACGGGACAGGGGGCACCGGGGAGCTGTTTTTT
CASSDGTGGTGELFF
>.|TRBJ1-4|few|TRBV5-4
TGTGCCAGCAGCTTGGTCGGGGCAACTAATGAAAAACTGTTTTTT
CASSLVGATNEKLFF
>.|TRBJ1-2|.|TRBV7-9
TGTGCCAGCAGCTTCGAACAGTCACATGGCTACACCTTC
CASSFEQSHGYTF
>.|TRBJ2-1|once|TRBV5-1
TGCGCCAGCAGCCCGCAGTTTGACAATGAGCAGTTCTTC
CASSPQFDNEQFF
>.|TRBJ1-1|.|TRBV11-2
TGTGCCAGCAGCTTTGAACATATCAGGACTGAAGCTTTCTTT
CASSFEHIRTEAFF
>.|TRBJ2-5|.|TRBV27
TGTGCCAGCGGTAAACTTCAAGAGACCCAGTACTTC
CASGKLQETQYF
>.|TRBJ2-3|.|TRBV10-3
TGTGCCATCGGGGAGACAGATACGCAGTATTTT
CAIGETDTQYF
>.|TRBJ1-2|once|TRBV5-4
TGTGCCAGCAGCTCAGACAGGAGAACCGCTGGCTACACCTTC
CASSSDRRTAGYTF
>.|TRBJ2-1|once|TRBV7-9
TGTGCCAGCAGCTTGGGAGGCGGATCATCGTATGAGCAGTTCTTC
CASSLGGGSSYEQFF
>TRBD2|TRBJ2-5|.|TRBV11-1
TGTGCCAGCAGCTTACCGACTAGCGGGAGTGGAGTCGGAGAGACCCAGTACTTC
CASSLPTSGSGVGETQYF
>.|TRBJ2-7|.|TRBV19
TGTGCCAGTAGTATGGGACAAGGGCTTTCCTACGAGCAGTACTTC
CASSMGQGLSYEQYF
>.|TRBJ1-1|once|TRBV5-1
TGCGCCAGCAGCTTGAATCGCGGTAACACTGAAGCTTTCTTT
CASSLNRGNTEAFF
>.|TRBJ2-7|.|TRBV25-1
TGTGCCAGCAGTGCAACCCCGGGACACCACTCCTACGAGCAGTACTTC
CASSATPGHHSYEQYF
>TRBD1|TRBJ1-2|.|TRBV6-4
TGTGCCAGCAGTGACAGGCGGGACAGCGTTTTTAACTATGGCTACACCTTC
CASSDRRDSVFNYGYTF
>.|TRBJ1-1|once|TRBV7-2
TGTGCCAGCAGCTCACACAGGGTGGGCACTGAAGCTTTCTTT
CASSSHRVGTEAFF
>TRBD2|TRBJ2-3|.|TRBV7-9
TGTGCCAGCAGCTTACCCTCTACGGGGGGGGGTCTGGGAGATACGCAGTATTTT
CASSLPSTGGGLGDTQYF
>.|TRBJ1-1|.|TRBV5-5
TGTGCCAGCAGCTCACGACAGGCAGCACCTACATTT
CASSSRQAAPTF
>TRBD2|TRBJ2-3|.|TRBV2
TGTGCCAGCACCGAAGGGCTAGCGGGGGGGCCTCCGCAGTATTTT
CASTEGLAGGPPQYF
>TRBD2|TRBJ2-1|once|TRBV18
TGTGCCAGCTCGACGGGACTAGCGGGGGGGCAAACCCAGTTCTTC
CASSTGLAGGQTQFF
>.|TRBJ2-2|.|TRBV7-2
TGTGCCAGCAGCTTCGGTACCGGGGAGCTGTTTTTT
CASSFGTGELFF
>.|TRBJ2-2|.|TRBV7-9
TGTGCCAGCAGGCTCAGGGGGAACACCGGGGAGCTGTTTTTT
CASRLRGNTGELFF